The 26 T cell receptor beta chains below were found in one sample sequenced in a study of blood T cell repertoires in COVID-19. Libraries were prepared by immunoSEQ multiplex PCR; TCRdb keeps only in-frame clonotypes and omits some of them. The sample records some 74,000 clones, around 86% being singletons. The sample taken for sequencing was peripheral blood. These receptors were obtained from a man between 50 and 59 years old with active COVID-19.

In nucleotides, the CDR3 is TGCGCCAGCAGCTCCTTTGGGGGGTCCTACGAGCAGTACTTC. Translated: CASSSFGGSYEQYF. V gene TRBV5-1 combines with J gene TRBJ2-7; weak D call: TRBD2 (6 bases). There are 14 residues in the CDR3. The germline CDR1 and CDR2 sequences are SGHRS and YFSETQ. Trimming took off 3 bases at V and 1 base at J, with 11 bases between the two ends.

V gene TRBV28 combines with J gene TRBJ2-3; no reliable D call. This CDR3 spans 16 amino acids. Germline V gives CDR1 MDHEN, CDR2 SYDVKM. The germline V and J ends were trimmed by 5 bases and 0 bases, with 15 bases remaining between them. The CDR3, as DNA: TGTGCCAGCAGTCAAATCCAGGCCTTTAGCACAGATACGCAGTATTTT. Amino acid sequence: CASSQIQAFSTDTQYF.

This chain uses TRBV4-3 with TRBJ2-7, with a possible D match to TRBD2 (6 bases). Trimming shortened V by 0 bases and J by 3 bases, and 12 bases separated the two germline ends. Per germline, CDR1 LGHNA and CDR2 YSLEER. The CDR3 extends over 15 amino acids. CDR3 protein: CASSQEVADYYEQYF. DNA of the CDR3: TGCGCCAGCAGCCAAGAGGTAGCGGACTACTACGAGCAGTACTTC.

V gene TRBV6-2 or TRBV6-3 combines with J gene TRBJ1-5; no reliable D call. CDR3 size: 15 residues. Deletions cut 1 base from V and 0 bases from J, with 7 bases between. The germline CDR1 and CDR2 sequences are MNHEY and SVGEGT. In DNA, the CDR3 is TGTGCCAGCAGTTACTTGCAGGATAGCAATCAGCCCCAGCATTTT. Residues: CASSYLQDSNQPQHF.

V and J are TRBV7-2 and TRBJ2-5; 8 bases fit TRBD1. Germline trimming cut 3 bases from V and 4 bases from J; bases unmatched to any gene: 10. The CDR3 extends over 16 amino acids. CDR1 is SGHTA and CDR2 is FQGNSA in the germline V gene. CDR3 sequence (DNA): TGTGCCAGCAGCTTCGGACAGGGCGGAAGGCGAGAGACCCAGTACTTC. Translated: CASSFGQGGRRETQYF.

The chain links TRBV21-1 to TRBJ2-7; TRBD2 reflects the table's D call only, with no check against the DNA. TRBV21-1 is an annotated pseudogene. CDR3 length equals 17 residues. This chain's CDR3 is CASSKSPSRGTGYEQYF. In DNA form, the CDR3 reads TGTGCCAGCAGCAAAAGCCCTTCGCGGGGAACGGGTTACGAGCAGTACTTC.

This chain connects TRBV30 to TRBJ1-1; 8 bases align to TRBD1. Germline V gives CDR1 GTSNPN, CDR2 SVGIG (reference sequence). The CDR3 runs to 14 residues. Trimming at V came to 8 bases and at J to 5 bases, leaving 13 bases not matched to a gene. This CDR3 is CAGRQGLPRTEAFF. The CDR3 nucleotides are TGTGCCGGCCGACAGGGGTTGCCAAGGACTGAAGCTTTCTTT.

This chain joins TRBV6-4 and TRBJ2-5; 7 bases agree with TRBD1. The trim removed 2 bases at V and 5 bases at J, leaving 5 bases unmatched. Germline loops: CDR1 MRHNA, CDR2 SNTAGT. The CDR3 runs 14 residues. The CDR3 sequence is CASSDTDRSETQYF. In DNA form, the CDR3 reads TGTGCCAGCAGTGACACGGACAGGTCGGAGACCCAGTACTTC.

This clone was recorded once. The J gene is TRBJ1-1, the V gene TRBV9; no firm D call. The CDR3 totals 16 residues. CDR1 SGDLS and CDR2 YYNGEE come from the germline V gene. Trimming removed 4 bases from V and 4 bases from J, with 20 bases in between. The CDR3 bases are TGTGCCAGCAGCCCCCGGCACAATCAAGGGAGCACTGAAGCTTTCTTT. This translates into CASSPRHNQGSTEAFF.

V is TRBV18 and J is TRBJ2-1; TRBD2 is a possible D gene (6 bases). The V end was cut by 6 bases, the J end by 9 bases, with 18 bases between. This CDR3 is 14 amino acids long. Germline CDR1 is KGHSH and CDR2 is LQKENI. CDR3 protein: CASSVRAGSGEQFF. The CDR3 nucleotides read TGTGCCAGCTCCGTCCGGGCGGGGAGCGGTGAGCAGTTCTTC.

The V and J genes are TRBV4-2 and TRBJ2-2, with 8 bases matching TRBD2. Germline CDR1 is LGHNA and CDR2 is YNFKEQ. This CDR3 is 14 amino acids long. After removal of 4 bases from V and 6 bases from J, the junction contained 4 bases not matched to a gene. This chain's CDR3 is CASSPSGSSGELFF. The CDR3, as DNA: TGTGCCAGCAGCCCCAGCGGGAGCTCCGGGGAGCTGTTTTTT.

This clone qualifies as medium-sized. The J gene is TRBJ2-7, the V gene TRBV7-6; D ambiguous. This CDR3 comprises 15 residues. Trimming took 2 bases from V and 2 from J, leaving 13 bases between them. From germline, CDR1 is SGHVS and CDR2 FNYEAQ. The CDR3 reads CASSLQEATAYEQYF. DNA for the CDR3: TGTGCCAGCAGCTTACAGGAAGCTACCGCCTACGAGCAGTACTTC.

The DNA for the CDR3 is TGTGCCAGCTCACCGGGGACAGGGGGCCGTGAAAAACTGTTTTTT. Translating gives CASSPGTGGREKLFF. The rearrangement uses TRBV18 and TRBJ1-4, with 12 nucleotides matching TRBD1. This CDR3 region has 15 residues. Germline-derived CDR1 and CDR2 are KGHSH and LQKENI. V was clipped by 3 bases and J by 7 bases; unmatched bases: 3.

The chain carries TRBV28 and TRBJ1-6; unclear D gene. V gave up 6 bases and J gave up 7 bases, with 13 bases separating them. The CDR3 extends over 14 amino acids. The germline V gene encodes CDR1 MDHEN and CDR2 SYDVKM. The CDR3 bases are TGTGCCAGCAGCCTTCCTCGTCTCAATTCACCCCTCCACTTT. Translation: CASSLPRLNSPLHF.

The chain employs TRBV4-3 and TRBJ2-5; TRBD2 matches at 11 bases. V was pared by 4 bases and J by 5 bases, with 12 bases of the junction left unmatched. Germline CDR1 is LGHNA and CDR2 is YSLEER. The CDR3 consists of 17 residues. The CDR3 sequence: CASSRTGSGRARETQYF. The CDR3 DNA reads as TGCGCCAGCAGCCGTACAGGTAGCGGGAGGGCAAGGGAGACCCAGTACTTC.

This clone has just a few counts. The chain has TRBV27 and TRBJ1-4; TRBD1 might be the D (5 bases). Trimming removed 8 bases at V and 6 bases at J, with 7 bases between. Looked up from germline, CDR1 is MNHEY and CDR2 is SMNVEV (reference sequence). The CDR3 is 11 residues long. The CDR3 spells CASPRDEKLFF. DNA of the CDR3: TGTGCCAGCCCCAGGGATGAAAAACTGTTTTTT.

The V call is TRBV5-1, the J call TRBJ1-6; possibly TRBD1 for D (5 bases). Germline V CDR1 and CDR2: SGHRS, YFSETQ. Between the trimmed V and J ends, which lost 0 bases and 7 bases, there was a span of 11 bases. CDR3 length: 15 amino acids. The CDR3 bases are TGCGCCAGCAGCTTGGTTTGGGGGGACAATTCACCCCTCCACTTT. It codes for CASSLVWGDNSPLHF. The full variable domain, rest sourced from reference TRBV5-1 and TRBJ1-6, is KAGVTQTPRYLIKTRGQQVTLSCSPISGHRSVSWYQQTPGQGLQFLFEYFSETQRNKGNFPGRFSGRQFSNSRSEMNVSTLELGDSALYLCASSLVWGDNSPLHFGNGTRLTVT.

This chain uses TRBV5-1 with TRBJ2-1; TRBD2 aligns across 11 bases. Germline V gene data show CDR1 as SGHRS and CDR2 as YFSETQ. This CDR3 is 16 amino acids long. Trimming took 5 bases from V and 1 from J; bases not matched to a gene: 5. This CDR3 reads CASRKTSGGSYNEQFF. CDR3 nucleotide sequence: TGCGCCAGCAGAAAAACTAGCGGGGGTTCCTACAATGAGCAGTTCTTC.

The chain combines TRBV30 with TRBJ2-7; 8 positions match TRBD1. This CDR3 spans 16 amino acids. Per the germline V gene, CDR1 is GTSNPN and CDR2 is SVGIG (reference sequence). Trimming removed 7 bases from V and 1 base from J; junction bases left unmatched: 15. The CDR3: CASATRGHGQSYEQYF. The CDR3 DNA sequence: TGTGCCTCCGCGACCAGGGGGCATGGACAATCCTACGAGCAGTACTTC.

This chain uses TRBV5-1 with TRBJ1-3; D is possibly TRBD1 (5 bases). The CDR3 runs 14 residues. V lost 0 bases to trimming and J lost 2 bases, with 6 bases between them. Per the germline V gene, CDR1 is SGHRS and CDR2 is YFSETQ. In DNA, the CDR3 is TGCGCCAGCAGCTTGGGACAGCCTGGAAACACCATATATTTT. Translated: CASSLGQPGNTIYF.

CDR3 amino acids: CASTQTGLAGPDTQYF. CDR3 nucleotide sequence: TGTGCCAGCACCCAGACGGGACTAGCGGGACCAGATACGCAGTATTTT. The J gene is TRBJ2-3, the V gene TRBV28; TRBD2 matches 13 bases. The CDR3 spans 16 residues. Looked up from germline, CDR1 is MDHEN and CDR2 is SYDVKM. J lost 4 bases, V lost 7 bases, and 8 bases had no gene match.

In DNA form, the CDR3 reads TGTGCCAGCAGTTACAGACAGGGGGCATTCGAGCAGTACTTC. Amino acids: CASSYRQGAFEQYF. The rearrangement uses TRBV28 and TRBJ2-7, with 10 bases that match TRBD1. Losses at the gene ends were 4 bases for V and 6 bases for J; bases not matched to a gene: 6. Germline CDR1 reads MDHEN; CDR2 reads SYDVKM. The CDR3 contains 14 residues.

The chain combines TRBV9 with TRBJ2-3; 12 bases are shared with TRBD2. The CDR3 loop spans 19 amino acids. After removal of 0 bases from V and 1 base from J, the junction contained 9 bases not matched to a gene. Germline CDR1 reads SGDLS; CDR2 reads YYNGEE. DNA for the CDR3: TGTGCCAGCAGCGTAGCTACGACTAGCGGGAGCACACGCACAGATACGCAGTATTTT. Protein: CASSVATTSGSTRTDTQYF.

The chain couples TRBV6-5 to TRBJ2-7, with TRBD2 as a possible D gene (6 bases). In germline, CDR1 is MNHEY, CDR2 SVGAGI. This CDR3 spans 15 amino acids. Between the trimmed V and J ends, which lost 11 bases and 6 bases, there was a span of 26 bases. The CDR3 DNA reads TGTGCCGTACTCGAAGCGGGCATGGCATCGGCCGAGCAGTACTTC. This encodes CAVLEAGMASAEQYF.

V and J are TRBV7-9 and TRBJ1-1, with D unclear. CDR1 and CDR2 (germline): SEHNR, FQNEAQ (reference sequence). Deletions cut 5 bases from V and 3 bases from J, with 13 bases between. The CDR3 spans 14 residues. CDR3 nucleotides: TGTGCCAGCAGCCAGCCCTACCGGGACACTGAAGCTTTCTTT. It encodes CASSQPYRDTEAFF.

This chain joins TRBV7-2 and TRBJ1-3; TRBD1 agrees at 10 bases. J lost 4 bases, V lost 5 bases, and 8 bases had no gene match. This CDR3 is 16 amino acids long. Germline V gene sequence: CDR1 SGHTA, CDR2 FQGNSA. Here the CDR3 DNA reads TGTGCCAGCAGCCGGCCGGACAGGGGGACAGGAAACACCATATATTTT. This codes for CASSRPDRGTGNTIYF.